This TCR beta chain was identified during a study of cytomegalovirus exposure and HLA in healthy donors. These donors, healthy bone marrow donors, were studied. Although they were nominally healthy when sampled, donors likely had unrecorded immune exposures. PCR involved 60 Vbeta and 13 Jbeta primers. The data were produced by immunoSEQ multiplex PCR, yet TCRdb's version contains in-frame clones alone and is incomplete. The sample has 150,000 to 200,000 clones, 60% to 80% seen once. Study-wide points: Association of a missense DCLRE1C variant with TCR beta V- and J-gene trimming was reported in a later analysis.

Of note for this clone: Its antigen is undetermined.

The receptor was isolated from a man aged 45 to 65 in good health and CMV-seropositive. The material sequenced was PBMCs.

CDR3 in amino acids: CASSVRSSYNSPLHF. In nucleotides, the CDR3 is TGTGCCAGCAGTGTTCGCAGCTCCTATAATTCACCCCTCCACTTT. The chain couples TRBV2 to TRBJ1-6, with D uncertain. The CDR3 runs to 15 residues. Per the germline V gene, CDR1 is SNHLY and CDR2 is FYNNEI. The V and J ends lost 4 bases and 0 bases respectively, with 7 bases between them.